Listed below are T cell receptor beta chains from one sample, sequenced in a study of T cells in localized non-small cell lung cancer. The assay was immunoSEQ multiplex PCR, and TCRdb's table has in-frame clones only and misses some. The repertoire holds over a thousand clones, with approximately 24% as singletons. Sequenced here: normal lung tissue next to the tumor, sampled before any cancer treatment. These receptor sequences come from a man aged 35 to 69 with stage III squamous cell lung carcinoma. CDR3s include the opening cysteine and the closing phenylalanine or tryptophan. A D gene is named only where the DNA matches it firmly. Where a row states a size, it is once, few, many or the class of an expanded clone; other rows omit it.

d_call | j_call | v_call | clone_size | cdr3_aa | cdr3_nt
- | TRBJ2-1 | TRBV19 | - | CASSIDLPTNEQFF | TGTGCCAGTAGTATAGACCTCCCCACCAATGAGCAGTTCTTC
- | TRBJ1-1 | TRBV15 | - | CATSRGGSNTEAFF | TGTGCCACCAGCAGAGGCGGTTCGAACACTGAAGCTTTCTTT
TRBD2 | TRBJ2-3 | TRBV30 | - | CAWRPPGLSGRADTQYF | TGTGCCTGGAGACCGCCCGGACTTAGCGGGAGGGCAGATACGCAGTATTTT
- | TRBJ1-5 | TRBV28 | - | CASSSGAGVGNQPQHF | TGTGCCAGCAGTTCGGGGGCAGGGGTGGGTAATCAGCCCCAGCATTTT
TRBD1 | TRBJ1-2 | TRBV6-8 | few | CASSYGQGANYGYTF | TGTGCCAGCAGTTATGGACAGGGGGCAAACTATGGCTACACCTTC
- | TRBJ1-4 | TRBV13 | few | CASSLAPGAWEKLFF | TGTGCCAGCAGCTTAGCTCCGGGGGCCTGGGAAAAACTGTTTTTT